This T cell receptor beta chain was obtained from a study of T cells in women clearing cervical HPV infection. Study-level background: Case blood was drawn a median about 150 days after lesion detection.

The method was immunoSEQ multiplex PCR; TCRdb's version includes in-frame clones alone and lacks a portion of them. In total, the table holds roughly 34,000 clones. Note on this clone: The read ends 3 residues shy of where the CDR3 ends; the end is completed using the germline J gene.

CDR3 length: 14 amino acids. The junction had 9 bases not matched to a gene; V was cut back by 7 bases and J by 3 bases. Germline V lookup: CDR1 SEHNR, CDR2 FQNEAQ (reference sequence). This sequence was found in a woman aged 18 to 75 with a cervical HPV16 infection that either progressed to CIN3+ or cleared (not recorded which). The material sequenced was blood buffy coat. The chain combines TRBV7-9 with TRBJ2-7; TRBD1 matches 7 bases. This chain's CDR3 is CASTPRQGIYEQYF. CDR3 DNA (partial): TGTGCCAGCACCCCCCGACAGGGAATCTACGAG.